The 8 T cell receptor beta chains presented below share a single source sample, sequenced in a study of T cell changes during pregnancy in multiple sclerosis. TCRdb's table, derived via immunoSEQ multiplex PCR, lists solely in-frame clones and lacks some. The data show roughly 100,000 clones, around 90% seen once. Sample: peripheral blood, taken after pregnancy. Receptor source: a female donor with multiple sclerosis, enrolled in a pregnancy study.

This chain uses TRBV9 with TRBJ2-5; 7 bases match TRBD2. J gave up 2 bases and V 4 bases, and 14 bases lay outside the gene matches. The germline V gene encodes CDR1 SGDLS and CDR2 YYNGEE. The CDR3 runs 17 residues. CDR3 nucleotides: TGTGCCAGCAGCCCCTCCAGGGAGGGGATATTGCAAGAGACCCAGTACTTC. This sequence encodes CASSPSREGILQETQYF.

This clone was observed once. The gene calls are TRBV6-1 and TRBJ1-1; 7 bases are shared with TRBD1. Germline trimming cut 2 bases from V and 5 bases from J; bases unmatched to any gene: 17. CDR3 size: 18 residues. CDR1 is MNHNS, CDR2 SASEGT, per germline. CDR3: CASSENPVVQGRRTEAFF. CDR3 bases: TGTGCCAGCAGTGAAAACCCGGTAGTACAGGGGCGGCGGACTGAAGCTTTCTTT.

The chain has TRBV9 and TRBJ2-5, with TRBD1 identical over 12 bases. The germline V gene encodes CDR1 SGDLS and CDR2 YYNGEE. V lost 0 bases to trimming and J lost 8 bases; unmatched junction nucleotides: 14. This CDR3 is 18 amino acids long. The CDR3 coding sequence is TGTGCCAGCAGCGTAGAATTGGAGGGGACAGGGGGCTTGGGAACCCAGTACTTC. Its protein is CASSVELEGTGGLGTQYF.

The genes are TRBV5-1 and TRBJ1-1, with D perhaps TRBD1 (6 bases). V was trimmed by 0 bases and J by 4 bases, leaving 10 bases between them. The length of the CDR3 is 14 residues. Germline V gives CDR1 SGHRS, CDR2 YFSETQ. As DNA, the CDR3 is TGCGCCAGCAGCTTGGAACAGGGTGCCACTGAAGCTTTCTTT. Protein product: CASSLEQGATEAFF.

The chain has TRBV7-9 and TRBJ1-2, with unresolved D. Germline V gene lookup returns CDR1 SEHNR and CDR2 FQNEAQ (reference sequence). Trimming cost V 1 base and J 10 bases, with 10 bases left between them. The CDR3 totals 12 residues. In nucleotides, the CDR3 is TGTGCCAGCAGCTTAGGGCTGAGCGACTACACCTTC. Its translation is CASSLGLSDYTF.

The rearrangement uses TRBV27 and TRBJ1-5, with TRBD1 as a possible D gene (5 bases). This CDR3 comprises 13 residues. V lost 6 bases and J lost 8, with 14 bases in between. Germline V gene sequence: CDR1 MNHEY, CDR2 SMNVEV (reference sequence). The CDR3 loop reads CASSRGTGEPQHF. CDR3 sequence (DNA): TGTGCCAGCAGCCGGGGGACCGGGGAGCCCCAGCATTTT.

The chain is built from TRBV6-5 and TRBJ2-1; TRBD2 matches 11 bases. This CDR3 is 13 amino acids long. V shed 9 bases, J shed 7 bases, and the junction held 5 bases outside the gene matches. Germline CDR1 is MNHEY and CDR2 is SVGAGI. The CDR3 nucleotides read TGTGCCAGTTGTCTAGCGGGAGGTAATGAGCAGTTCTTC. It specifies CASCLAGGNEQFF.

This sequence joins TRBV7-9 and TRBJ2-1; maybe TRBD2 (5 bases). With 2 bases removed from V and 2 bases from J, the gap between germline ends came to 16 bases. Per the germline V gene, CDR1 is SEHNR and CDR2 is FQNEAQ (reference sequence). This CDR3 is 17 amino acids long. Here the CDR3 DNA reads TGTGCCAGCAGCTTAACCCCCAGAGGGAGTACCTACAATGAGCAGTTCTTC. Its protein product is CASSLTPRGSTYNEQFF. The full variable domain, rest sourced from reference TRBV7-9 and TRBJ2-1, is DTGVSQNPRHKITKRGQNVTFRCDPISEHNRLYWYRQTLGQGPEFLTYFQNEAQLEKSRLLSDRFSAERPKGSFSTLEIQRTEQGDSAMYLCASSLTPRGSTYNEQFFGPGTRLTVL.